These 5 T cell receptor beta chains came from one sample sequenced in a study of T-cell memory formation after mild COVID-19. TCRdb used MiXCR to reprocess the 5' RACE reads, holding one entry per CDR3 protein. The sample has nearly 350,000 distinct CDR3 sequences, around 13% seen once. The sample taken for sequencing was PBMCs or a T cell subset sorted from them (not recorded which). All receptors derive from a man aged 18 to 29 who had mild COVID-19 (a few samples of this study predate the infection). Cell type and time point are not known.

The genes are TRBV6-5 and TRBJ2-3; 10 bases line up with TRBD2. Germline V gene lookup returns CDR1 MNHEY and CDR2 SVGAGI. Losses at the gene ends were 6 bases for V and 2 bases for J; bases not matched to a gene: 11. This CDR3 region has 17 residues. Here the CDR3 reads CASSQVVAGGPTDTQYF. CDR3 sequence (DNA): TGTGCCAGCAGCCAGGTGGTAGCGGGGGGACCCACAGATACGCAGTATTTT.

This chain links TRBV20-1 with TRBJ2-7; D is perhaps TRBD1 (6 bases). The CDR3 consists of 13 residues. The germline V gene has CDR1 DFQATT and CDR2 SNEGSKA (reference sequence). This CDR3 is CSAENRDMYGQYV. The CDR3 nucleotides read TGCAGTGCTGAAAACAGGGATATGTACGGGCAGTACGTC.

This clonotype was seen a handful of times. This chain uses TRBV20-1 with TRBJ2-1; the match to TRBD1 covers 11 bases. J gave up 7 bases and V 5 bases, and 4 bases lay outside the gene matches. The CDR3 extends over 13 amino acids. The germline V gene encodes CDR1 DFQATT and CDR2 SNEGSKA (reference sequence). The CDR3 nucleotides are TGCAGTGCTGGCCGGGACAGGGGGAATGAGCAGTTCTTC. Its protein product is CSAGRDRGNEQFF.

This clonotype came up a few times. The chain is built from TRBV23-1 and TRBJ1-1; D not resolved. TRBV23-1 is noted as an ORF with a role that remains uncertain. Trimming shortened V by 0 bases and J by 1 base, and 15 bases separated the two germline ends. The CDR3 has 17 amino acids. The CDR3 reads CASSQSRARVRNTEAFF. DNA for the CDR3: TGCGCCAGCAGTCAATCGCGGGCGCGGGTGCGGAACACTGAAGCTTTCTTT.

The chain recombines TRBV7-9 with TRBJ2-1, with a tentative D call TRBD1 (5 bases). Per germline, CDR1 SEHNR and CDR2 FQNEAQ (reference sequence). The CDR3 length is 16 residues. Deletions cut 1 base from V and 4 bases from J, with 14 bases between. CDR3 in DNA: TGTGCCAGCAGCTTAGTTTCGACAGCTTATTACAATGAGCAGTTCTTC. Translated, it gives CASSLVSTAYYNEQFF.